This T cell receptor beta chain was identified in a study of T-cell memory formation after mild COVID-19. On the study more broadly: TCR clusters were mostly confined to one donor each.

5'RACE primed at constant segments yielded TCR alpha and TCR beta cDNA libraries bearing sample barcodes and UMIs. Via MiXCR, TCRdb re-called the 5' RACE reads, giving one row per CDR3 protein. Here the sample spans approximately 150,000 distinct CDR3 sequences, over 6% being singletons. For this clonotype: As yet, its antigen is unknown.

CDR3 length: 16 residues. CDR1 and CDR2 (germline): SGHRS, YFSETQ. Trimming took off 3 bases at V and 1 base at J, with 16 bases between the two ends. Study-wide results and caveats: Cross-reactive memory apparently joined, as some responding clones appeared in pre-infection memory. Clones that got smaller from day 15 to 85 had even CD4/CD8, while clones growing later tipped toward CD4+.

The sample was PBMCs or a T cell subset sorted from them (not recorded which). The sequence came from an adult woman who had mild COVID-19 (a few samples of this study predate the infection). Cell type and time point are not known. The V call is TRBV5-1, the J call TRBJ2-5, with TRBD1 as a possible D gene (6 bases). The CDR3 sequence: CASSYIPRTVQETQYF. DNA for the CDR3: TGCGCCAGCAGCTATATACCCCGGACAGTCCAAGAGACCCAGTACTTC.